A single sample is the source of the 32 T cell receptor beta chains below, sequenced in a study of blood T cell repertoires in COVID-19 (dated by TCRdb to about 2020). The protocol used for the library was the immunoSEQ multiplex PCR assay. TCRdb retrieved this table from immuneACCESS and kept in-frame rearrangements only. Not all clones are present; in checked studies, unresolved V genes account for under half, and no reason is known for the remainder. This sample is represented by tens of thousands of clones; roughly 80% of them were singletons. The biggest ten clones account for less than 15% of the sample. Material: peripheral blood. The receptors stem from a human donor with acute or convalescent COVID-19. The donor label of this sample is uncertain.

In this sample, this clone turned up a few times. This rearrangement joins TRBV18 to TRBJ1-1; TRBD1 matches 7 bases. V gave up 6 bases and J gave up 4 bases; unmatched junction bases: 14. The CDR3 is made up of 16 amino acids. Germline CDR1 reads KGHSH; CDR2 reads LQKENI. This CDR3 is CASSPLQGRQGTEAFF. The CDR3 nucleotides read TGTGCCAGCTCGCCATTACAGGGGCGGCAGGGCACTGAAGCTTTCTTT.

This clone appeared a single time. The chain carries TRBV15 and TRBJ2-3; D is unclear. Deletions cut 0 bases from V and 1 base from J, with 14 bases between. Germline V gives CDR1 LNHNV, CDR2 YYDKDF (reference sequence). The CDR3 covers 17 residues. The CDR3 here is CATSREKTVVGTDTQYF. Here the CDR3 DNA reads TGTGCCACCAGCAGAGAAAAAACGGTTGTGGGCACAGATACGCAGTATTTT.

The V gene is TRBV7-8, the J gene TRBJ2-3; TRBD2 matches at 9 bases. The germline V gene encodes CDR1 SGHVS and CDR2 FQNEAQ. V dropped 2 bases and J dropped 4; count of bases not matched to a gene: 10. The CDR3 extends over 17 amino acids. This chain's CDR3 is CASSLQTSGGLSDTQYF. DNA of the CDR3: TGTGCCAGCAGCTTACAGACTAGCGGAGGATTGTCAGATACGCAGTATTTT.

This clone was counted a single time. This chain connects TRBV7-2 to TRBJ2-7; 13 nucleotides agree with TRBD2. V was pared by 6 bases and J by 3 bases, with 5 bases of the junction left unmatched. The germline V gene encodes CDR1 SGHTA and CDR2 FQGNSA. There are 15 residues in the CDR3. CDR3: CASSSTSGRIYEQYF. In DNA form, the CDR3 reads TGTGCCAGCAGTTCGACTAGCGGGAGGATCTACGAGCAGTACTTC.

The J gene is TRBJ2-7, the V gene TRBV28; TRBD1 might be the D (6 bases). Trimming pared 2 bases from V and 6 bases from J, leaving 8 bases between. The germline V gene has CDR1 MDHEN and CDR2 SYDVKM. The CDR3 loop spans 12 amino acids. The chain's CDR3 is CASSLGRGEQYF. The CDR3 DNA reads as TGTGCCAGCAGTTTAGGCAGGGGCGAGCAGTACTTC.

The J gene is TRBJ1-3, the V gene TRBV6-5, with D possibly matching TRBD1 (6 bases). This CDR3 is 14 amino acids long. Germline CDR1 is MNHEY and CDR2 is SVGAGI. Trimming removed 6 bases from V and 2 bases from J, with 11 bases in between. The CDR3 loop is CASSRSGAGNTIYF. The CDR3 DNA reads TGTGCCAGCAGCAGATCAGGGGCTGGAAACACCATATATTTT.

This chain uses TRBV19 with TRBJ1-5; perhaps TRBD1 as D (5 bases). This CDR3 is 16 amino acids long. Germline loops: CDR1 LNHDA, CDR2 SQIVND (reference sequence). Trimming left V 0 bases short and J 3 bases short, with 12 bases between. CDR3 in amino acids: CASSIDGRGTNQPQHF. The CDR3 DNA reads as TGTGCCAGTAGTATAGATGGGAGGGGCACCAATCAGCCCCAGCATTTT.

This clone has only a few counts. CDR3 residues: CASSYSEGTEAFF. The CDR3 region has the DNA TGTGCCAGCAGTTACTCGGAGGGCACTGAAGCTTTCTTT. V and J are TRBV6-2 or TRBV6-3 and TRBJ1-1; no definite D call. This CDR3 is built from 13 residues. With 0 bases removed from V and 4 bases from J, the gap between germline ends came to 6 bases. Per germline, CDR1 MNHEY and CDR2 SVGEGT.

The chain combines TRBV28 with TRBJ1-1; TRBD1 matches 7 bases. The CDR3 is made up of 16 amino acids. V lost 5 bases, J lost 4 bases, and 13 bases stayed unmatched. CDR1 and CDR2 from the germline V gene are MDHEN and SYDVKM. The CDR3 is CASSLQGLGWGTEAFF. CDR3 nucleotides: TGTGCCAGCAGTCTACAGGGGTTGGGATGGGGCACTGAAGCTTTCTTT.

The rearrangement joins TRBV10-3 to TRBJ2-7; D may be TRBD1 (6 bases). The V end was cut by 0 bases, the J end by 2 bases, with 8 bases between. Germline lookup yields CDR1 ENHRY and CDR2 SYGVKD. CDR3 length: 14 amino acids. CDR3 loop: CAISESKGAYEQYF. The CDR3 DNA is TGTGCCATCAGTGAGTCCAAGGGGGCCTACGAGCAGTACTTC.

This CDR3 is CASSPWVQSSYNEQFF. For the CDR3, the DNA is TGTGCCAGTAGTCCTTGGGTACAGAGCTCCTACAATGAGCAGTTCTTC. This chain connects TRBV19 to TRBJ2-1; no reliable D call. The CDR3 is 16 residues long. V was pared by 5 bases and J by 0 bases, with 14 bases between. Germline CDR1 is LNHDA and CDR2 is SQIVND (reference sequence). The full variable domain, completed using reference TRBV19 and TRBJ2-1, is DGGITQSPKYLFRKEGQNVTLSCEQNLNHDAMYWYRQDPGQGLRLIYYSQIVNDFQKGDIAEGYSVSREKKESFPLTVTSAQKNPTAFYLCASSPWVQSSYNEQFFGPGTRLTVL.

The CDR3 DNA reads TGTGCCAGCAGTGAAGGAGCTGGGGCCAACGTCCTGACTTTC. As protein: CASSEGAGANVLTF. The rearrangement joins TRBV2 to TRBJ2-6; no reliable D call. Germline V lookup: CDR1 SNHLY, CDR2 FYNNEI. Trimming left V 1 base short and J 2 bases short, with 3 bases between. The CDR3 has 14 residues.

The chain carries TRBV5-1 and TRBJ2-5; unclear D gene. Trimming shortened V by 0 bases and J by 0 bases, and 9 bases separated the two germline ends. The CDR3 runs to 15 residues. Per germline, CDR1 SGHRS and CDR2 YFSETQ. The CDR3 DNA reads TGCGCCAGCAGCTTGGAATCCGTCTACCAAGAGACCCAGTACTTC. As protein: CASSLESVYQETQYF. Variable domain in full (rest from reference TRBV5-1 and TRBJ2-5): KAGVTQTPRYLIKTRGQQVTLSCSPISGHRSVSWYQQTPGQGLQFLFEYFSETQRNKGNFPGRFSGRQFSNSRSEMNVSTLELGDSALYLCASSLESVYQETQYFGPGTRLLVL.

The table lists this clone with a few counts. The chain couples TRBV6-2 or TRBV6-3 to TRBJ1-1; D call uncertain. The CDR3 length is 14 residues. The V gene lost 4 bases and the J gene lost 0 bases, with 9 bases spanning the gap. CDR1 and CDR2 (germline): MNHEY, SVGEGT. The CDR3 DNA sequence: TGTGCCAGCAGTTCTTACGGGGTGAACACTGAAGCTTTCTTT. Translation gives CASSSYGVNTEAFF.

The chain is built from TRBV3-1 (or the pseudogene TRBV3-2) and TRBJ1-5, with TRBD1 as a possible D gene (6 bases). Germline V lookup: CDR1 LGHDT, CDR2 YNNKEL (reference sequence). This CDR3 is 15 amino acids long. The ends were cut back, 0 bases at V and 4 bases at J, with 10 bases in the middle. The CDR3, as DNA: TGTGCCAGCAGCCAAGACCAAACAGGGAATCAGCCCCAGCATTTT. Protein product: CASSQDQTGNQPQHF.

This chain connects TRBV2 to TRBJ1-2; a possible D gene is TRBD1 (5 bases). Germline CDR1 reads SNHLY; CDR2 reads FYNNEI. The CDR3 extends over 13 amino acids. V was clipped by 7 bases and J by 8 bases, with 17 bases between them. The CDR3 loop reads CASKLTEGYGYTF. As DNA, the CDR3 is TGTGCCAGCAAGTTGACAGAAGGGTACGGCTACACCTTC.

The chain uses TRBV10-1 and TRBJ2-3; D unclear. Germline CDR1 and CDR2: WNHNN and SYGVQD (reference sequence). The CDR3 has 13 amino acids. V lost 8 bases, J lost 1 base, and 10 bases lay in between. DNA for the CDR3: TGCGCCAGCCAGATGGCCGGCACAGATACGCAGTATTTT. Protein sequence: CASQMAGTDTQYF.

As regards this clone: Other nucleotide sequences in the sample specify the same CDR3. CDR3 amino acids: CASSVAPGGYEQYF. For the CDR3, the DNA is TGTGCCAGCAGCGTAGCTCCGGGGGGCTACGAGCAGTACTTC. This rearrangement joins TRBV9 to TRBJ2-7; 7 nucleotides align to TRBD2. The CDR3 spans 14 residues. V lost 0 bases and J lost 3; bases outside the gene matches: 3. Per germline, CDR1 SGDLS and CDR2 YYNGEE.

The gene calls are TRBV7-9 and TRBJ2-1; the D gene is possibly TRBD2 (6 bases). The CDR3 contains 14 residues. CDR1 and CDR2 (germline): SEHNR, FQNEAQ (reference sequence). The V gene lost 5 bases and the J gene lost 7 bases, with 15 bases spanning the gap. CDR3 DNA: TGTGCCAGCAGCGAGAGACTAGTCGTGAATGAGCAGTTCTTC. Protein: CASSERLVVNEQFF.

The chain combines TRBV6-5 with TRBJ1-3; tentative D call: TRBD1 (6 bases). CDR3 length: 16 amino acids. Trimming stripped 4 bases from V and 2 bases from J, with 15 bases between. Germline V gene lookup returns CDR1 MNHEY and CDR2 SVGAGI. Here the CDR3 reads CASSSPSGHPGNTIYF. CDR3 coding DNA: TGTGCCAGCAGTTCCCCATCGGGACATCCTGGAAACACCATATATTTT.

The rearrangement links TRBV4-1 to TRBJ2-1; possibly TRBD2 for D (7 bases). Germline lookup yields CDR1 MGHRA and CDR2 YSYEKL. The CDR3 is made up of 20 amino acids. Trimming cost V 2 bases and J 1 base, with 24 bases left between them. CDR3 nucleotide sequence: TGCGCCAGCAGCCAAATCACAGGGAAGGCGGGAGTAGGGTCCTACAATGAGCAGTTCTTC. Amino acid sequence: CASSQITGKAGVGSYNEQFF.

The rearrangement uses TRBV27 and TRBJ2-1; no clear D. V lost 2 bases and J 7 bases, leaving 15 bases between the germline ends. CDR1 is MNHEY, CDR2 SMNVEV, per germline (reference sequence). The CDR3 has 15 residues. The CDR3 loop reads CASSLRVPLRNEQFF. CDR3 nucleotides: TGTGCCAGCAGTTTACGGGTGCCCCTTAGGAATGAGCAGTTCTTC.

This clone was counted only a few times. CDR3 protein: CASSLFGGETQYF. In DNA, the CDR3 is TGTGCCAGCAGTTTGTTCGGGGGAGAGACCCAGTACTTC. The chain combines TRBV28 with TRBJ2-5; maybe TRBD2 (6 bases). Germline values: CDR1 MDHEN, CDR2 SYDVKM. This CDR3 spans 13 amino acids. V lost 3 bases and J lost 4, with 9 bases in between.

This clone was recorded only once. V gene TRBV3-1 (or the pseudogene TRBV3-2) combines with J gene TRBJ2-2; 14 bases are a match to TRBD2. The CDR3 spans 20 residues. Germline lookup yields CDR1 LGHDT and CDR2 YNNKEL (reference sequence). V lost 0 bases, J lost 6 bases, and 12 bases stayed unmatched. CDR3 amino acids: CASSQDRGLAGVVGAGELFF. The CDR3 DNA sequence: TGTGCCAGCAGCCAAGATCGGGGACTAGCGGGAGTAGTTGGGGCCGGGGAGCTGTTTTTT.

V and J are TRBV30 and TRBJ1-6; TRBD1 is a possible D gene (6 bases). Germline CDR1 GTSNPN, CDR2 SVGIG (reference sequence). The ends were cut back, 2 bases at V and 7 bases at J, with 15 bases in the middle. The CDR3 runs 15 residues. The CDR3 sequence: CAWSKLDRFNSPLHF. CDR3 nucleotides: TGTGCCTGGAGTAAACTCGACAGGTTCAATTCACCCCTCCACTTT. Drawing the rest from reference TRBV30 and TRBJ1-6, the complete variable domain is SQTIHQWPATLVQPVGSPLSLECTVEGTSNPNLYWYRQAAGRGLQLLFYSVGIGQISSEVPQNLSASRPQDRQFILSSKKLLLSDSGFYLCAWSKLDRFNSPLHFGNGTRLTVT.

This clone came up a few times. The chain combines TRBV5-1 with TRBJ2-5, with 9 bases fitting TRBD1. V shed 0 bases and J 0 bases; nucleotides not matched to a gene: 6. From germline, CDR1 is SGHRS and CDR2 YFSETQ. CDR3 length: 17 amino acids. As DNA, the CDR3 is TGCGCCAGCAGCTTGGCCGGGACAGGGACCAACCAAGAGACCCAGTACTTC. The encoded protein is CASSLAGTGTNQETQYF.

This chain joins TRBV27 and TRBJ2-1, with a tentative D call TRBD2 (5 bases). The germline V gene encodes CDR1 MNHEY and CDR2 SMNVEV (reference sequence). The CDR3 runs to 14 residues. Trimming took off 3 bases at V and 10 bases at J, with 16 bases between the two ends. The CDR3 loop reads CASSFRERAAEQFF. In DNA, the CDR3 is TGTGCCAGCAGTTTTCGGGAAAGGGCCGCGGAGCAGTTCTTC.

The CDR3 DNA is TGTGCCAGCAGCCCCGACAGGGACACTGAAGCTTTCTTT. Its translation is CASSPDRDTEAFF. V is TRBV11-1 and J is TRBJ1-1, with 7 positions matching TRBD1. Losses at the gene ends were 5 bases for V and 3 bases for J; bases not matched to a gene: 3. CDR1 and CDR2 (germline): SGHAT, FQDESV (reference sequence). CDR3 length: 13 amino acids.

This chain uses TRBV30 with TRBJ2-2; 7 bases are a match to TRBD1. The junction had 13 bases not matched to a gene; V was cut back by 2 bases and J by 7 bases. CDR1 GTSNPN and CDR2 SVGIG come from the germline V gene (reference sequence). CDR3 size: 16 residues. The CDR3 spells CAWSTQLTGSGGELFF. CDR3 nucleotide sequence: TGTGCCTGGAGTACCCAGCTGACAGGGAGCGGCGGGGAGCTGTTTTTT.

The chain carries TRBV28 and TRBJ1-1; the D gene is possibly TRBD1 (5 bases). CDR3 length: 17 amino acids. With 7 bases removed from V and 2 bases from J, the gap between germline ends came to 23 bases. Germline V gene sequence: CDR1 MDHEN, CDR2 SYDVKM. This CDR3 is CASIIGGDPNRNTEAFF. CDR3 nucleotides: TGTGCCAGCATCATTGGGGGGGACCCGAACAGAAACACTGAAGCTTTCTTT.

CDR3 in amino acids: CASSPDSPGERAFF. The CDR3 DNA sequence: TGTGCCAGTAGCCCGGACAGTCCCGGGGAAAGAGCTTTCTTT. The gene calls are TRBV19 and TRBJ1-1; TRBD1 is a possible D gene (6 bases). V was clipped by 6 bases and J by 10 bases, with 21 bases between them. The germline V gene has CDR1 LNHDA and CDR2 SQIVND (reference sequence). This CDR3 has 14 residues.

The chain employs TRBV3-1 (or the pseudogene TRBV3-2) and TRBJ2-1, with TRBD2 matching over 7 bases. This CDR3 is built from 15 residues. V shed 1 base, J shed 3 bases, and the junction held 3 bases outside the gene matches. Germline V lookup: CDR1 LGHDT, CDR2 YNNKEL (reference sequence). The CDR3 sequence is CASSQASGSYNEQFF. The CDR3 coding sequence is TGTGCCAGCAGCCAAGCTAGCGGCAGCTACAATGAGCAGTTCTTC.